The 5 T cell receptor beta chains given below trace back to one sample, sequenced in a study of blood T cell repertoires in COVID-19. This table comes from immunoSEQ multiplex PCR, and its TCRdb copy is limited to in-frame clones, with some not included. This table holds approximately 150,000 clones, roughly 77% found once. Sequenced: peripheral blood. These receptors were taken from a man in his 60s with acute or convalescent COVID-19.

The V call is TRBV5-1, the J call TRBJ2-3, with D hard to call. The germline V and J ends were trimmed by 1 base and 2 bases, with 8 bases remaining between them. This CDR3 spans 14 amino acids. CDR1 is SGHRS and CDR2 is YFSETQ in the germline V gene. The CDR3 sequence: CASSLIQNTDTQYF. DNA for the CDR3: TGCGCCAGCAGCTTGATCCAGAACACAGATACGCAGTATTTT.

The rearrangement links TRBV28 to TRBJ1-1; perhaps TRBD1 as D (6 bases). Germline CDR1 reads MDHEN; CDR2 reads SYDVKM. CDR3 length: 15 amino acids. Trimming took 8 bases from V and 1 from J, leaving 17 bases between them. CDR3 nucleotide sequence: TGTGCCAGCCGAAGGGGTGGGGGGGCGAACACTGAAGCTTTCTTT. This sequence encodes CASRRGGGANTEAFF.

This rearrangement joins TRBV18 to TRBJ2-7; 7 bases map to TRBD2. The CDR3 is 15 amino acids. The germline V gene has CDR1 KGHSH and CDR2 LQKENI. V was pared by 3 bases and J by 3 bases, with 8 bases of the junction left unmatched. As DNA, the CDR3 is TGTGCCAGCTCACCTCGAGGAGCGGGAAGCTACGAGCAGTACTTC. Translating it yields CASSPRGAGSYEQYF.

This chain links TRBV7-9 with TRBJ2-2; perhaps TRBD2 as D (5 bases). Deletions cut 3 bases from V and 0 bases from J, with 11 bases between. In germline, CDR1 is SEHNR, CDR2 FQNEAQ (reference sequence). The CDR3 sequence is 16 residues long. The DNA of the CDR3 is TGTGCCAGCAGCTTTATTGCGGGCCCGAACACCGGGGAGCTGTTTTTT. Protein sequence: CASSFIAGPNTGELFF.

CDR3 protein: CASTQVSYNEQFF. CDR3 DNA: TGTGCCAGCACCCAGGTCTCCTACAATGAGCAGTTCTTC. The chain is built from TRBV28 and TRBJ2-1; no reliable D call. CDR3 size: 13 residues. Germline V CDR1 and CDR2: MDHEN, SYDVKM. Trimming took 7 bases from V and 0 from J, leaving 7 bases between them. The whole variable domain, filled in from reference TRBV28 and TRBJ2-1, reads DVKVTQSSRYLVKRTGEKVFLECVQDMDHENMFWYRQDPGLGLRLIYFSYDVKMKEKGDIPEGYSVSREKKERFSLILESASTNQTSMYLCASTQVSYNEQFFGPGTRLTVL.